These 10 T cell receptor beta chains share one sample of origin, sequenced in a study of T cell repertoires in cytomegalovirus infection. TCRdb reprocessed the reads via MiXCR and lists one record per CDR3 protein. The sample yields over 250,000 distinct CDR3 sequences, under 30% seen once. Specimen: PBMCs. The receptors stem from a human donor in good health (CMV status not recorded). Some clones in this sample may be carry-over from other donors' samples.

Ten or more counts support this clonotype. The rearrangement links TRBV7-6 to TRBJ2-3; the D is unclear. Per the germline V gene, CDR1 is SGHVS and CDR2 is FNYEAQ. This CDR3 spans 14 amino acids. V was trimmed by 1 base and J by 4 bases, leaving 9 bases between them. CDR3 DNA sequence: TGTGCCAGCAGCTTAGAAGTCATCGCAGATACGCAGTATTTT. Protein: CASSLEVIADTQYF.

This chain uses TRBV20-1 with TRBJ2-1, with unresolved D. Per germline, CDR1 DFQATT and CDR2 SNEGSKA (reference sequence). Between the trimmed V and J ends, which lost 1 base and 7 bases, there was a span of 14 bases. The CDR3 covers 14 residues. Here the CDR3 DNA reads TGCAGTGCTAGAGTAAACATCCGAAGGAATGAGCAGTTCTTC. Translating gives CSARVNIRRNEQFF.

This clonotype is a singleton in its sample. V is TRBV30 and J is TRBJ2-2, with TRBD1 matching 7 bases. This CDR3 has 16 residues. Unmatched junction bases numbered 9, after V lost 4 bases and J lost 1 base. CDR1 is GTSNPN and CDR2 is SVGIG in the germline V gene (reference sequence). The CDR3 here is CAWKGAAQRNTGELFF. The CDR3 bases are TGTGCCTGGAAGGGGGCCGCCCAGAGGAACACCGGGGAGCTGTTTTTT. The variable domain in full, with the rest retrieved from reference TRBV30 and TRBJ2-2, is SQTIHQWPATLVQPVGSPLSLECTVEGTSNPNLYWYRQAAGRGLQLLFYSVGIGQISSEVPQNLSASRPQDRQFILSSKKLLLSDSGFYLCAWKGAAQRNTGELFFGEGSRLTVL.

The J gene is TRBJ1-1, the V gene TRBV10-3, with D possibly matching TRBD1 (5 bases). V was cut by 4 bases and J by 5 bases, with 17 bases left in between. The CDR3 length is 15 residues. The germline CDR1 and CDR2 sequences are ENHRY and SYGVKD. The CDR3 protein is CAISGGRGRGTEAFF. For the CDR3, the DNA is TGTGCCATCAGTGGAGGGAGGGGCCGAGGGACTGAAGCTTTCTTT.

In this sample, this clonotype turned up a few times. The V call is TRBV28, the J call TRBJ2-1; D may be TRBD1 (5 bases). The CDR3 is 16 residues long. Trimming cost V 4 bases and J 0 bases, with 13 bases left between them. The germline V gene encodes CDR1 MDHEN and CDR2 SYDVKM. The CDR3 DNA follows: TGTGCCAGCAGTTCCCCAGGGTCGAGCTCCTACAATGAGCAGTTCTTC. It specifies CASSSPGSSSYNEQFF.

This clonotype occurred a few times. The CDR3 DNA follows: TGTGCCACACTAAACGGGGCCCTGGGCAATGAGCAGTTCTTC. Encoded protein: CATLNGALGNEQFF. The chain links TRBV2 to TRBJ2-1; D tentatively fits TRBD1 or TRBD2 (5 bases each). This CDR3 comprises 14 residues. The V end was cut by 10 bases, the J end by 6 bases, with 19 bases between. CDR1 and CDR2 (germline): SNHLY, FYNNEI.

This chain joins TRBV11-2 and TRBJ2-3; no firm D call. Trimming pared 5 bases from V and 4 bases from J, leaving 13 bases between. This CDR3 has 14 residues. Per the germline V gene, CDR1 is SGHAT and CDR2 is FQNNGV. The CDR3 DNA reads TGTGCCAGCAGCCTAACACATTCCGCAGATACGCAGTATTTT. It codes for CASSLTHSADTQYF.

This clonotype appeared many times. The rearrangement links TRBV7-2 to TRBJ2-1; D ambiguous. The ends were cut back, 5 bases at V and 8 bases at J, with 16 bases in the middle. This CDR3 has 14 residues. From germline, CDR1 is SGHTA and CDR2 FQGNSA. The CDR3 DNA reads TGTGCCAGCAGCCCTGATCCCATGAGGTATGAGCAGTTCTTC. Its translation: CASSPDPMRYEQFF.

This clonotype was seen repeatedly, ten times or more. The chain couples TRBV7-2 to TRBJ2-7, with D perhaps TRBD2 (5 bases). The CDR3 is made up of 13 amino acids. Germline values: CDR1 SGHTA, CDR2 FQGNSA. The V end was cut by 1 base, the J end by 6 bases, with 10 bases between. The CDR3 DNA sequence: TGTGCCAGCAGCTTAGTTAGCGATATCGAGCAGTACTTC. It specifies CASSLVSDIEQYF.

J is TRBJ1-2 and V is TRBV28; D may be TRBD1 (5 bases). The CDR3 is 13 residues long. V was clipped by 6 bases and J by 7 bases, with 15 bases between them. Germline assignment: CDR1 MDHEN and CDR2 SYDVKM. CDR3 bases: TGTGCCAGCAGCCCCGGGACCTATGGTGGCTACACCTTC. This gives the protein CASSPGTYGGYTF.